One sample yielded the 9 T cell receptor beta chains listed below, sequenced in a study of vaccination and CD4 T cells after COVID-19. Their antigens are not known. Sequencing of the DNA from cultured CD4+ T cells was carried out with the Oncomine TCR Beta short-read assay. One entry per CDR3 protein results from TCRdb running MiXCR on the PCR reads. The sample lists some 16,000 distinct CDR3 sequences; roughly 50% were seen once. The treatment was: roughly ten-day PBMC culture with coronavirus spike peptide pools or control peptides (ViraFEST assay). Sequences were obtained from CD4+ T cells from blood, cultured in vitro. The receptors originated from a human donor who had recovered from COVID-19.

This clonotype was counted between two and nine times. This rearrangement joins TRBV20-1 to TRBJ1-5, with a weak D call TRBD1 (6 bases). Trimming took off 6 bases at V and 5 bases at J, with 11 bases between the two ends. The CDR3 consists of 12 residues. The germline V gene encodes CDR1 DFQATT and CDR2 SNEGSKA (reference sequence). The CDR3 reads CSASGAHQPQHF. The DNA of the CDR3 is TGCAGTGCCTCAGGGGCCCATCAGCCCCAGCATTTT.

The V gene is TRBV18, the J gene TRBJ1-1, with D unclear. The CDR3 extends over 13 amino acids. Germline CDR1 is KGHSH and CDR2 is LQKENI. V gave up 2 bases and J gave up 0 bases, with 4 bases separating them. CDR3 DNA: TGTGCCAGCTCACCAGGGGTGAACACTGAAGCTTTCTTT. Amino acids: CASSPGVNTEAFF.

This chain uses TRBV2 with TRBJ1-4; D perhaps matches TRBD1 (6 bases). The CDR3 sequence is 14 residues long. V was shortened by 6 bases and J by 4 bases, with 12 bases between the two germline ends. Germline CDR1 and CDR2: SNHLY and FYNNEI. Here the CDR3 reads CASRTGTNNEKLFF. For the CDR3, the DNA is TGTGCCAGCAGGACCGGGACAAATAATGAAAAACTGTTTTTT.

This clonotype was recorded only once. This chain connects TRBV6-5 to TRBJ2-7, with D possibly TRBD2 on 5 matching bases. Trimming stripped 2 bases from V and 4 bases from J, with 12 bases between. The CDR3 totals 14 residues. CDR1 and CDR2 from the germline V gene are MNHEY and SVGAGI. CDR3 sequence: CASSYESPGYEQYF. CDR3 in DNA: TGTGCCAGCAGTTACGAGTCGCCGGGATACGAGCAGTACTTC.

The chain joins TRBV12-3 or TRBV12-4 to TRBJ2-5, with D hard to call. The CDR3 runs to 14 residues. The V and J ends lost 6 bases and 5 bases respectively, with 16 bases between them. The CDR3 nucleotides read TGTGCCAGCAGCTGGTCCCTCGTCGTGGAGACCCAGTACTTC. It specifies CASSWSLVVETQYF.

This clonotype came up a few times. V is TRBV6-1 and J is TRBJ2-5; 13 nucleotides agree with TRBD2. CDR3 size: 15 residues. CDR1 is MNHNS, CDR2 SASEGT, per germline. J lost 5 bases, V lost 7 bases, and 7 bases had no gene match. CDR3 sequence: CASKLAGGMGETQYF. CDR3 DNA: TGTGCCAGCAAACTAGCGGGGGGGATGGGGGAGACCCAGTACTTC.

This clonotype is a singleton in its sample. This chain's CDR3 is CASSEFGVPYNEQFF. The CDR3 DNA is TGTGCCAGCAGTGAATTTGGGGTGCCCTACAATGAGCAGTTCTTC. This chain connects TRBV6-1 to TRBJ2-1; no firm D call. CDR3 size: 15 residues. Trimming left V 2 bases short and J 2 bases short, with 10 bases between. Germline CDR1 reads MNHNS; CDR2 reads SASEGT.

Comment on this clonotype: Germline is not matched at one junction end, which may reflect a read error. The CDR3 DNA sequence: TGTGCTAGCAGTAAGAATCCCGGGACAGGGAAACACAATGAGCAGTTCTTC. This translates into CASSKNPGTGKHNEQFF. The chain couples TRBV7-7 to TRBJ2-1; the match to TRBD1 covers 9 bases. The CDR3 has 17 amino acids. Germline assignment: CDR1 SSHAT and CDR2 FNYEAQ (reference sequence). The full variable domain, completed using reference TRBV7-7 and TRBJ2-1, is GAGVSQSPRYKVTKRGQDVTLRCDPISSHATLYWYQQALGQGPEFLTYFNYEAQPDKSGLPSDRFSAERPEGSISTLTIQRTEQRDSAMYRCASSKNPGTGKHNEQFFGPGTRLTVL.

The chain couples TRBV2 to TRBJ2-5; D may be TRBD1 (6 bases). With 9 bases removed from V and 5 bases from J, the gap between germline ends came to 10 bases. This CDR3 comprises 11 residues. Germline V gives CDR1 SNHLY, CDR2 FYNNEI. In DNA form, the CDR3 reads TGTGCCAGTCAGGGGCTGGAGACCCAGTACTTC. Its translation: CASQGLETQYF.